Listed below are T cell receptor beta chains from one sample, sequenced in a study of regulatory T cells in long-lasting Graves disease. One entry per CDR3 protein, called by TCRdb with MiXCR from the multiplex PCR reads. This sample has approximately 400,000 distinct CDR3 sequences, with 20% to 25% found just once. Material: peripheral blood mononuclear cells (PBMCs), obtained when the disease was refractory, from a patient treated with antithyroid drugs. All receptors come from a female donor with Graves disease. The CDR3 runs from the conserved cysteine through the conserved F or W. The D gene is left open where the match is weak. For some rows the clone size is stated as once, few or many, or as a class when expanded; others skip it.

abundance	len	j_gene	d_gene	v_gene	CDR3nt	CDR3aa
few	15	TRBJ1-5	.	TRBV19	TGTGCCAGTACCCTAGACGACGGTGGCAATCAGCCCCAGCATTTT	CASTLDDGGNQPQHF
few	13	TRBJ1-5	.	TRBV24-1	TGTGCCACCAGTGACCCCGGGAGGCCCGGGCAGCATTTT	CATSDPGRPGQHF
many	15	TRBJ1-5	TRBD1	TRBV27	TGTGCCAGCAGTTTGGCCTCAGGGGGCAGGCAGCCCCAGCATTTT	CASSLASGGRQPQHF
.	17	TRBJ2-2	TRBD2	TRBV5-1	TGCGCCAGCAGTAGGGGAGAAGCGGGAGGAAACACCGGGGAGCTGTTTTTT	CASSRGEAGGNTGELFF
many	14	TRBJ2-7	TRBD2	TRBV11-2	TGTGCCAGCAGCAAACCGGGACTATCCTACGAGCAGTACTTC	CASSKPGLSYEQYF
many	17	TRBJ2-6	TRBD2	TRBV12-3/TRBV12-4	TGTGCCAGCAGTTTTGGAGCGGGAAGGTCTGGGGCCAACGTCCTGACTTTC	CASSFGAGRSGANVLTF
many	15	TRBJ1-5	TRBD1	TRBV12-3/TRBV12-4	TGTGCCAGCAGGGGGACAGGCGGTAACAATCAGCCCCAGCATTTT	CASRGTGGNNQPQHF
many	13	TRBJ2-1	TRBD2	TRBV28	TGTGCCAGCAGACGGGAGGACTACAATGAGCAGTTCTTC	CASRREDYNEQFF
many	13	TRBJ1-1	.	TRBV7-2	TGTGCCAGCAGTCGGGGTGGGAACACTGAAGCTTTCTTT	CASSRGGNTEAFF
.	16	TRBJ1-1	.	TRBV4-3	TGCGCCAGCAGCCAAGATTGGGTGGACCCCGACACTGAAGCTTTCTTT	CASSQDWVDPDTEAFF
.	18	TRBJ2-2	TRBD2	TRBV18	TGTGCCAGCTCACCACCGAGTCGACTAGCGGGGATCACCGGGGAGCTGTTTTTT	CASSPPSRLAGITGELFF
.	21	TRBJ2-6	.	TRBV7-9	TGTGCCAGCAGCTCCTACGGCGGAGGGCCAGGGGAAATTACTGGGGCCAACGTCCTGACTTTC	CASSSYGGGPGEITGANVLTF
.	14	TRBJ2-7	TRBD2	TRBV9	TGTGCCAGCAGCGTAGCGGGAGGGCCGGAGCAGCAGTACTTC	CASSVAGGPEQQYF
few	15	TRBJ2-2	TRBD1	TRBV18	TGTGCCAGCTCACCACGGCAGGGGGTGTCCGGGGAGCTGTTTTTT	CASSPRQGVSGELFF
many	13	TRBJ1-2	.	TRBV7-9	TGTGCCAGCAGCCAGGACAGAGACTATGGCTACACCTTC	CASSQDRDYGYTF
.	17	TRBJ2-7	TRBD1	TRBV7-2	TGTGCCAGCTCACGAAGGGGCCCGGGACAGGGGGCCCAAGAGCAGTACTTC	CASSRRGPGQGAQEQYF
.	16	TRBJ1-6	.	TRBV4-3	TGCGCCAGCAGCCAAGATCCGACAGGCAATAATTCACCCCTCCACTTT	CASSQDPTGNNSPLHF
few	13	TRBJ1-5	.	TRBV10-1	TGCGCCAGCAGCGCCGGCCAGAATCAGCCCCAGCATTTT	CASSAGQNQPQHF
many	16	TRBJ1-3	.	TRBV12-3/TRBV12-4	TGTGCCAGCAGTTACGGGACTTCTTCTACTGGAAACACCATATATTTT	CASSYGTSSTGNTIYF
many	15	TRBJ2-7	.	TRBV12-3/TRBV12-4	TGTGCCAGCAGCAAGCAGGGGATACAGGGCTACGAGCAGTACTTC	CASSKQGIQGYEQYF
many	15	TRBJ1-3	TRBD1	TRBV27	TGTGCCAGCAGCACTAGGGGGCTTGAAGGAAACACCATATATTTT	CASSTRGLEGNTIYF
many	13	TRBJ2-7	TRBD2	TRBV20-1	TGCAGTGTAATAAGGACTAGCGGGTACGAGCAGTACTTC	CSVIRTSGYEQYF
.	15	TRBJ2-6	.	TRBV6-2/TRBV6-3	TGTGCCAGCAGTTACGTGGGTTCTGGGGCCAACGTCCTGACTTTC	CASSYVGSGANVLTF
.	15	TRBJ2-3	.	TRBV29-1	TGCAGCGTTGAAGACCACCTTTGGGACACAGATACGCAGTATTTT	CSVEDHLWDTDTQYF
.	14	TRBJ2-2	TRBD2	TRBV2	TGTGCCAGCAGCACCACTAGCGGCAGCGGGGAGCTGTTTTTT	CASSTTSGSGELFF
few	12	TRBJ2-7	.	TRBV6-1	TGTGCCAGCAGTGCCTACTCGTACGAGCAGTACTTC	CASSAYSYEQYF
.	14	TRBJ1-1	TRBD1	TRBV19	TGTGCCAGTAGCATGACAGGGATGTACACTGAAGCTTTCTTT	CASSMTGMYTEAFF
many	14	TRBJ1-5	.	TRBV19	TGTGCCAGTAGTATCTCCCGGAGCAATCAGCCCCAGCATTTT	CASSISRSNQPQHF
many	14	TRBJ2-5	TRBD1	TRBV12-3/TRBV12-4	TGTGCCAGCAGCCACGGACAGGAACAAGAGACCCAGTACTTC	CASSHGQEQETQYF